Listed below are T cell receptor beta chains from one sample, sequenced in a study of T cells in localized non-small cell lung cancer. Data came from immunoSEQ multiplex PCR; TCRdb stores just in-frame clones and leaves some out. There are 50,000 to 60,000 clones in the sample; around 82% occur only once, and about 4.5% lies in the top ten. The sequenced sample was PBMCs, obtained before any cancer treatment. The source is a woman aged 40-69 years with stage II lung adenocarcinoma. The CDR3 runs from the conserved cysteine through the conserved F or W.

cdr3_aa: CASSRNGGGLKETQYF
v_call: TRBV4-1
j_call: TRBJ2-5

cdr3_aa: CASSLGTTTDTQYF
v_call: TRBV11-3
j_call: TRBJ2-3

cdr3_aa: CASSLSSGQGRGYTF
v_call: TRBV7-8
j_call: TRBJ1-2

cdr3_aa: CASSLEAGANEKLFF
v_call: TRBV7-9
j_call: TRBJ1-4

cdr3_aa: CASRDRYGYTF
v_call: TRBV30
j_call: TRBJ1-2

cdr3_aa: CASTGGQAREYGYTF
v_call: TRBV28
j_call: TRBJ1-2

cdr3_aa: CASSADMGFEQYF
v_call: TRBV7-3
j_call: TRBJ2-7

cdr3_aa: CASSYFGQYNEQFF
v_call: TRBV6-5
j_call: TRBJ2-1

cdr3_aa: CASSEIDRVDQPQHF
v_call: TRBV5-5
j_call: TRBJ1-5

cdr3_aa: CAAMQGLGELFF
v_call: TRBV28
j_call: TRBJ2-2

cdr3_aa: CASSPNRRDRVVAFF
v_call: TRBV19
j_call: TRBJ1-1

cdr3_aa: CASSLDGVSGNTIYF
v_call: TRBV5-1
j_call: TRBJ1-3

cdr3_aa: CASSHRDSVAFSYEQYF
v_call: TRBV14
j_call: TRBJ2-7

cdr3_aa: CASSGPGQLFYGYTF
v_call: TRBV11-2
j_call: TRBJ1-2

cdr3_aa: CASSLEWVAHEQYF
v_call: TRBV5-1
j_call: TRBJ2-7

cdr3_aa: CASRGLGEAFF
v_call: TRBV6-5
j_call: TRBJ1-1

cdr3_aa: CASSRSLGGNTIYF
v_call: TRBV4-3
j_call: TRBJ1-3

cdr3_aa: CASSSRQGGGEQYF
v_call: TRBV5-1
j_call: TRBJ2-7

cdr3_aa: CASSYATGGPYNEQFF
v_call: TRBV28
j_call: TRBJ2-1

cdr3_aa: CASSLQGNTEAFF
v_call: TRBV7-6
j_call: TRBJ1-1

cdr3_aa: CASSPSSRAPSYNEQFF
v_call: TRBV18
j_call: TRBJ2-1

cdr3_aa: CASSITASGLGSGNTIYF
v_call: TRBV18
j_call: TRBJ1-3

cdr3_aa: CASSEGLYTEAFF
v_call: TRBV6-1
j_call: TRBJ1-1

cdr3_aa: CASSLTGESQPQHF
v_call: TRBV5-1
j_call: TRBJ1-5

cdr3_aa: CASSTDRFSGANVLTF
v_call: TRBV19
j_call: TRBJ2-6

cdr3_aa: CASSPQGYYEQFF
v_call: TRBV13
j_call: TRBJ2-1

cdr3_aa: CASSLDRNTEAFF
v_call: TRBV5-6
j_call: TRBJ1-1

cdr3_aa: CASSNSSGNTIYF
v_call: TRBV18
j_call: TRBJ1-3

cdr3_aa: CAWSVGGRTDSPLHF
v_call: TRBV30
j_call: TRBJ1-6

cdr3_aa: CASSIGTTPYMNTEAFF
v_call: TRBV19
j_call: TRBJ1-1

cdr3_aa: CASSFRARQLQTTDTQYF
v_call: TRBV27
j_call: TRBJ2-3

cdr3_aa: CASSQNAIAYGYTF
v_call: TRBV4-3
j_call: TRBJ1-2

cdr3_aa: CASSQDSGLDYEQYF
v_call: TRBV4-1
j_call: TRBJ2-7

cdr3_aa: CASSPRRDLSANEQFF
v_call: TRBV28
j_call: TRBJ2-1

cdr3_aa: CSVYRGEGETQYF
v_call: TRBV29-1
j_call: TRBJ2-5

cdr3_aa: CASSLGSDLTLYGYTF
v_call: TRBV5-4
j_call: TRBJ1-2

cdr3_aa: CASRQGGTDTQYF
v_call: TRBV19
j_call: TRBJ2-3

cdr3_aa: CASTLTSGADTQYF
v_call: TRBV9
j_call: TRBJ2-3

cdr3_aa: CASSQGGGYDEQYF
v_call: TRBV4-1
j_call: TRBJ2-7

cdr3_aa: CASSLGTGTGYGYTF
v_call: TRBV11-1
j_call: TRBJ1-2

cdr3_aa: CASSSATGAYEQYF
v_call: TRBV7-2
j_call: TRBJ2-7

cdr3_aa: CASSYGQGLNYGYTF
v_call: TRBV6-5
j_call: TRBJ1-2